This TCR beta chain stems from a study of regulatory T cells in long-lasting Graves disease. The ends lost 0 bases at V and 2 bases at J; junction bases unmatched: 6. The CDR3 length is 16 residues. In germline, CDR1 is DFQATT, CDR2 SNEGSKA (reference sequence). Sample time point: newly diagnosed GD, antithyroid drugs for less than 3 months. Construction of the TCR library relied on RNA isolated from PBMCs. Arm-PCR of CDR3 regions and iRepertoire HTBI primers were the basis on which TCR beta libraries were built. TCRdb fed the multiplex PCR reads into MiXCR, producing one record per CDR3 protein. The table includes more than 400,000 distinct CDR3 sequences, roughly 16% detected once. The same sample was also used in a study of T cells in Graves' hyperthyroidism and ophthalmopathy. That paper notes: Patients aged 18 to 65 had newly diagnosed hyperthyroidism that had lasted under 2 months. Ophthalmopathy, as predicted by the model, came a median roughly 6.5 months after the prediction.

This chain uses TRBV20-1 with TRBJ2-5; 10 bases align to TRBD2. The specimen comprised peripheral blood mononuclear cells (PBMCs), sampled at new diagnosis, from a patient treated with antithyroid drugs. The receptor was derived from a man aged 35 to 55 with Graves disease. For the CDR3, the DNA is TGCAGTGCTAGAGACCCGACGACTAGCGGGCAAGAGACCCAGTACTTC. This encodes CSARDPTTSGQETQYF.